This TCR beta chain was documented in a study of shared clonotypes between healthy human individuals. General study findings and limits: When compared with the clonotypes that were shared by all four sorted-subset donors, the non-shared clonotypes turned out to have lower generation probabilities.

On this clone: Its antigen is unidentified.

Profiled with immunoSEQ multiplex PCR; TCRdb holds only in-frame clones, not every one. This table holds just over 2,000,000 clones, approximately 94% found once. The naive CD8 population came from CD45RO-negative cells selected for CCR7, without terminally differentiated effector memory CD45RA+ cells. The CDR3 has 16 amino acids. From germline, CDR1 is SGHVS and CDR2 FNYEAQ. Trimming removed 2 bases at V and 5 bases at J, with 18 bases between. This receptor was obtained from a man between 18 and 29 years old in good health. Sequenced sample: naive CD8+ T cells sorted from blood. The chain uses TRBV7-6 and TRBJ1-1; D gene unclear. The CDR3 protein is CASSLMAGGVGTEAFF. The CDR3, as DNA: TGTGCCAGCAGCTTAATGGCAGGTGGGGTGGGAACTGAAGCTTTCTTT.